This T cell receptor beta chain originates from a study of T cell repertoires in cytomegalovirus infection. Study summary: It was recently identified HLA-C-restricted and well-studied HLA-B-restricted CMV epitopes that the study used. Study results and limitations: Accumulated public TCR beta family frequency recognized individuals carrying CMV together with the relevant HLA. HLA-C-restricted CMV-specific TCR beta clonotypes were dominant in the ex vivo response.

TCRdb passed the reads through MiXCR, listing each CDR3 protein once. The sample records around 750,000 distinct CDR3 sequences, less than 35% being singletons. CDR3 length equals 13 residues. Germline CDR1 reads SQVTM; CDR2 reads ANQGSEA. V was cut by 3 bases and J by 2 bases, with 11 bases left in between. As for this clonotype: Its matching antigen is unknown.

The sequences come from cultured CD8+ T cells from PBMCs, collected from culture after CMV antigen stimulation. The chain recombines TRBV29-1 with TRBJ2-7; tentatively, D is TRBD1 or TRBD2 (5 bases each). The receptor's source is a human donor in good health (CMV status not recorded). Some clones in this sample may be carry-over from other donors' samples. The CDR3 bases are TGCAGCGTTGAGGTCAGGGAGACCTACGAGCAGTACTTC. Translating it yields CSVEVRETYEQYF.